By sample fraction, the clone carrying this T cell receptor beta chain is medium-sized. No antigen is known for it. This sample is part of a study of type 1 regulatory T cells. In the study overall: T-allo10 is a Tr1-enriched, alloantigen-specific CD4 T cell product made in vitro.

TCRdb re-called the reads through MiXCR, storing one row per CDR3 protein. The table has some 5,800 distinct CDR3 sequences, around 29% seen once. The graft donor-derived T-allo10 cells reportedly recognize host alloantigens, are anergic, and suppress alloantigen-specifically. The V gene's germline CDR1 is SGHNT and CDR2 YYREEE (reference sequence). V trimming: 2 bases; J trimming: 1 base; junction bases outside the gene matches: 1. The CDR3 is 14 residues long. The chain links TRBV5-4 to TRBJ2-5, with TRBD1 identical over 8 bases. The source material was cultured T cells, either the whole culture or a sorted T cell fraction (not recorded which). Subset reported: Tr1-enriched cell product generated in vitro against host alloantigens. The sequence came from a human donor in good health. In DNA form, the CDR3 reads TGTGCCAGCAGCTTCGGACAGGGCCAAGAGACCCAGTACTTC. As protein: CASSFGQGQETQYF.